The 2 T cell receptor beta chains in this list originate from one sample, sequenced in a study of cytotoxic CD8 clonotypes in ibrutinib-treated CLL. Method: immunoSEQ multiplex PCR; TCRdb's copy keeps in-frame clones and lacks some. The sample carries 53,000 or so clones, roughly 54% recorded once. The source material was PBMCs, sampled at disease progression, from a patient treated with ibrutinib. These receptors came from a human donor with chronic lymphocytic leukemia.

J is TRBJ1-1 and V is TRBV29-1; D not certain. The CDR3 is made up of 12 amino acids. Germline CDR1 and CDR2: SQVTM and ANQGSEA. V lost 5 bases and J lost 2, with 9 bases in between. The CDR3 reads CSVTDRNTEAFF. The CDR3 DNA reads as TGCAGCGTTACGGACCGAAACACTGAAGCTTTCTTT.

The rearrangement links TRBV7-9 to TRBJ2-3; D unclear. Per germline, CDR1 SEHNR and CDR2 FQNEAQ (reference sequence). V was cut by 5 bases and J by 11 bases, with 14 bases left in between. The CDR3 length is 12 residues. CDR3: CASSQTGRGQYF. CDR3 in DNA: TGTGCCAGCAGCCAAACCGGACGCGGGCAGTATTTT. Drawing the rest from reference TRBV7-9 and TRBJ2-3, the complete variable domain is DTGVSQNPRHKITKRGQNVTFRCDPISEHNRLYWYRQTLGQGPEFLTYFQNEAQLEKSRLLSDRFSAERPKGSFSTLEIQRTEQGDSAMYLCASSQTGRGQYFGPGTRLTVL.